This T cell receptor beta chain is from a study of T cells in Graves' hyperthyroidism and ophthalmopathy. For the diagnoses, clinical symptoms, serum thyroxine and TRAb, thyroid ultrasound and orbital computed tomography were used. Amplification of TCR beta CDR3 regions used RNA as the template. During a first-round RT-PCR of the TCR CDR3, the HTBI primer set was used. Each CDR3 protein is one row after TCRdb ran MiXCR on the multiplex PCR reads. The data show some 580,000 distinct CDR3 sequences, about a sixth seen once. The sample holds many counts of this clonotype. The germline V and J ends were trimmed by 5 bases and 0 bases, with 8 bases remaining between them. The germline gives CDR1 DFQATT, CDR2 SNEGSKA (reference sequence). The CDR3 spans 13 residues.

The chain is built from TRBV20-1 and TRBJ2-1; D gene uncertain. Sequences were obtained from blood. This clonotype was sampled from a woman aged 40 to 50 with Graves' ophthalmopathy. The DNA for the CDR3 is TGCAGTGCTCCCCGGAGCTCCTACAATGAGCAGTTCTTC. The encoded protein is CSAPRSSYNEQFF.